A selection of T cell receptor beta chains follows, all from one sample in a study of OX40 agonist ivuxolimab in advanced cancers. Assay: immunoSEQ multiplex PCR; the TCRdb copy retains only in-frame clones and omits some. The data contain around 60,000 clones, about 91% of them seen just once; the ten biggest clones take up roughly 2%. The material sequenced was CD4+ or CD8+ T cells sorted from blood, taken in a trial of the OX40 agonist ivuxolimab. The receptors derive from an adult with an advanced solid tumor such as melanoma, head and neck, liver or kidney cancer. Both conserved end residues are part of each CDR3. Fields, in order: V gene, J gene, CDR3 protein.

>TRBV9|TRBJ1-4
CASSQTAYNEKLFF
>TRBV2|TRBJ1-5
CASSGEGSPNQPQHF
>TRBV28|TRBJ2-3
CASSFIFSRDGTDTQYF
>TRBV6-5|TRBJ2-3
CASRGTPSTDTQYF
>TRBV28|TRBJ2-2
CASKVSRDGTGELFF
>TRBV4-1|TRBJ1-1
CASSQGNSGGGTEAFF
>TRBV7-9|TRBJ1-6
CASSLDTNSPLHF
>TRBV29-1|TRBJ1-5
CSVQTGDQPQHF
>TRBV28|TRBJ2-3
CASSPAGRDYTDTQYF
>TRBV7-9|TRBJ1-2
CASSLGGFNYGYTF